The rows below give T cell receptor beta chains drawn from one sample of a study of response to subunit inactivated influenza vaccine. TCRdb redid the calling of the RT-PCR reads with MiXCR, one entry per CDR3 protein. The sample holds hundreds of thousands of distinct CDR3 sequences; 11% to 15% are singletons and the top ten take 6.5% to 8.5%. Sequenced here: PBMCs from blood, sampled roughly 2 weeks before vaccination. Receptors originate from a man aged 50 to 59 who received an inactivated influenza vaccine. CDR3s include the opening cysteine and the closing phenylalanine or tryptophan. Fields, in order: J gene, D gene, clone size, V gene, CDR3 DNA, CDR3 protein. D genes are given only for firm matches. Expanded clones get a size class; other rows say once, few or many, or leave the size out.

TRBJ2-2,.,.,TRBV4-2,TGTGCCAGCAGCCAAGATAGCGTTCCCGGGGAGCTGTTTTTT,CASSQDSVPGELFF
TRBJ1-5,.,.,TRBV10-3,TGTGCCACCGGGTCGGGGACCCTCGGGGATCAGCCCCAGCATTTT,CATGSGTLGDQPQHF
TRBJ1-2,.,.,TRBV20-1,TGCAGTGGAACCCCGTATGGCTACACCTTC,CSGTPYGYTF
TRBJ2-2,TRBD1,.,TRBV10-3,TGTGCCATCAGTAGGACAGGGTTAACCGGGGAGCTGTTTTTT,CAISRTGLTGELFF
TRBJ1-1,.,few,TRBV20-1,TGCAGTGCTAGAGGTGTTATGAACACTGAAGCTTTCTTT,CSARGVMNTEAFF
TRBJ2-1,TRBD2,few,TRBV18,TGTGCCAGCTCACCAGGGACTAGCGGGGGAGGGGCCTACAATGAGCAGTTCTTC,CASSPGTSGGGAYNEQFF
TRBJ2-5,.,few,TRBV2,TGTGCCAGCAGTGAAGATGGAGCAGCCCAAGAGACCCAGTACTTC,CASSEDGAAQETQYF
TRBJ2-2,.,.,TRBV19,TGTGCCAGTAGTATCCCGGACTTAACCAACACCGGGGAGCTGTTTTTT,CASSIPDLTNTGELFF
TRBJ2-7,.,.,TRBV12-3/TRBV12-4,TGTGCCAGCAGTTTAGCGATAAAGGGGGGTCCCTACGAGCAGTACTTC,CASSLAIKGGPYEQYF
TRBJ2-7,TRBD1,many,TRBV20-1,TGCAGTGCCCCGGCCCACGGACAGGGCTACGAGCAGTACTTC,CSAPAHGQGYEQYF
TRBJ2-4,.,few,TRBV5-6,TGTGCCAGCAGCTTCGGCAGAAAAAACATTCAGTACTTC,CASSFGRKNIQYF
TRBJ2-7,TRBD1,few,TRBV12-3/TRBV12-4,TGTGCCAGCAGTTCCTCCACCCCCGGGACAGCCTACGAGCAGTACTTC,CASSSSTPGTAYEQYF
TRBJ2-7,TRBD1,many,TRBV28,TGTGCCAGCATGACCGGGACAGGGTACGAGCAGTACTTC,CASMTGTGYEQYF
TRBJ2-5,TRBD1,.,TRBV15,TGTGCCACCAGCAGGGGACAGGGGTGGCAAGAGACCCAGTACTTC,CATSRGQGWQETQYF
TRBJ2-5,TRBD1,many,TRBV20-1,TGCAGTGCCGCCGGGGACAGCCAAGAGACCCAGTACTTC,CSAAGDSQETQYF
TRBJ2-5,.,.,TRBV6-5,TGTGCCAGCAGTTACTCTTTCGCAGGGCAGTACCAAGAGACCCAGTACTTC,CASSYSFAGQYQETQYF
TRBJ1-1,.,few,TRBV4-2,TGTGCCAGCAGCCAAGACCTGGGCAGGCTTTATACTTTCTTT,CASSQDLGRLYTFF
TRBJ2-3,TRBD2,few,TRBV20-1,TGCAGTGCTAGGGTTAGCGGACTAGGCACAGATACGCAGTATTTT,CSARVSGLGTDTQYF
TRBJ1-2,.,many,TRBV7-2,TGTGCCAGCAGCCCCTCCAACTATGGCTACACCTTC,CASSPSNYGYTF
TRBJ1-4,TRBD1,few,TRBV2,TGTGCCAGCAGCTCTCCCTACAGGGGGCGATTTGAAAAACTGTTTTTT,CASSSPYRGRFEKLFF
TRBJ2-7,.,.,TRBV5-5,TGTGCCAGCAAGATGGGGCGGGGAGTCTACGAGCAGTACTTC,CASKMGRGVYEQYF
TRBJ2-1,TRBD1,.,TRBV24-1,TGTGCCACCAGTGATCCCTCAGGGGGATGGAGCTCCTACAATGAGCAGTTCTTC,CATSDPSGGWSSYNEQFF
TRBJ1-6,.,.,TRBV5-1,TGCGCCAGCACACAAGGAGACAGGTTCGCCTATAATTCACCCCTCCACTTT,CASTQGDRFAYNSPLHF
TRBJ1-5,.,.,TRBV12-3/TRBV12-4,TGTGCCAGCAGTTTGACAGTGAACAATCAGCCCCAGCATTTT,CASSLTVNNQPQHF
TRBJ2-7,TRBD2,few,TRBV6-5,TGTGCCAGCAGTTACCCCATGGGGAGGGATGACTACGAGCAGTACTTC,CASSYPMGRDDYEQYF
TRBJ1-1,.,.,TRBV11-2,TGTGCCAGCAGCCCCAGGCGAGCCAAGACTATGAACACTGAAGCTTTCTTT,CASSPRRAKTMNTEAFF
TRBJ2-5,TRBD2,many,TRBV5-1,TGCGCCAGCAGCGATCAGCGGGGGCCACAAGAGACCCAGTACTTC,CASSDQRGPQETQYF
TRBJ2-1,TRBD2,few,TRBV20-1,TGCAGTGCCCTGGGACTAGCGGGGGGACTGTCGGGCAATGAGCAGTTCTTC,CSALGLAGGLSGNEQFF
TRBJ1-4,.,.,TRBV6-5,TGTGCCAGCAGTTTAGCGGGGGCCGACCCTGGAAAACTGTTTTTT,CASSLAGADPGKLFF
TRBJ1-1,.,few,TRBV20-1,TGCAGTGCTAGACCCACAGGGCTCCCTGAAGCTTTCTTT,CSARPTGLPEAFF
TRBJ2-3,.,.,TRBV29-1,TGCAGCGTCGAGATTGGTGGCCGTACGCAGTATTTT,CSVEIGGRTQYF
TRBJ2-7,.,many,TRBV28,TGTGCCAGCAGTTTGGGGGGAGGCACCTACGAGCAGTACTTC,CASSLGGGTYEQYF
TRBJ2-3,.,few,TRBV2,TGTGCCAGCGTCTGGTTGACCCGCACAGATACGCAGTATTTT,CASVWLTRTDTQYF
TRBJ2-7,.,few,TRBV20-1,TGCAGTGCCCCGGGACGGGGAACCTACGAGCAGTACTTC,CSAPGRGTYEQYF
TRBJ1-6,TRBD1,.,TRBV5-1,TGCGCCAGCAGCTCGGGGGACAGAGATTCACCCCTCCACTTT,CASSSGDRDSPLHF
TRBJ1-1,.,.,TRBV12-3/TRBV12-4,TGTGCCAGCAGTTATGGACGGACTGAAGCTTTCTTT,CASSYGRTEAFF
TRBJ1-2,.,.,TRBV4-1,TGCGCCAGCAGCCAACAGGATTACGATATCTATGGCTACACCTTC,CASSQQDYDIYGYTF
TRBJ1-2,.,.,TRBV6-5,TGTGCCAGCAGTTCGATTACATCTGGCTACACCTTC,CASSSITSGYTF
TRBJ1-1,.,few,TRBV7-2,TGTGCCAGCGGACGATTTTCCGGCGACACTGAAGCTTTCTTT,CASGRFSGDTEAFF
TRBJ1-2,.,.,TRBV20-1,TGCAGTCCACACGAGGGTGTTGGGTATGGCTACACCTTC,CSPHEGVGYGYTF
TRBJ1-1,.,.,TRBV6-2/TRBV6-3,TGTGCCAGCAGCAACGGGGAAGCTTTCTTT,CASSNGEAFF
TRBJ2-7,TRBD1,few,TRBV11-2,TGTGCCAGCAGCCCGACGGGACAGGGGGCTAACGAGCAGTACTTC,CASSPTGQGANEQYF
TRBJ1-1,.,few,TRBV7-2,TGTGCCAGCAGCACACTCTCGGAGGCTGAAGCTTTCTTT,CASSTLSEAEAFF
TRBJ1-2,.,.,TRBV28,TGTGCCAGCAGACATTGGGGAGGCTACACCTTC,CASRHWGGYTF
TRBJ2-1,TRBD1,.,TRBV20-1,TGCAGTGCTAGCCGGATAGGGGGCTTATCCTACAATGAGCAGTTCTTC,CSASRIGGLSYNEQFF
TRBJ1-5,TRBD1,.,TRBV20-1,TGCAGTGCTACCCCAGGGACAGGGAGTCAGCCCCAGCATTTT,CSATPGTGSQPQHF
TRBJ2-1,.,few,TRBV5-1,TGCGCCAGCAGCTTGGATTGGGAAACCTACAATGAGCAGTTCTTC,CASSLDWETYNEQFF
TRBJ2-7,.,.,TRBV6-5,TGTGCCAGCAGTTACTCGATACCCCGGAGGGTTGGATCCTACGAGCAGTACTTC,CASSYSIPRRVGSYEQYF